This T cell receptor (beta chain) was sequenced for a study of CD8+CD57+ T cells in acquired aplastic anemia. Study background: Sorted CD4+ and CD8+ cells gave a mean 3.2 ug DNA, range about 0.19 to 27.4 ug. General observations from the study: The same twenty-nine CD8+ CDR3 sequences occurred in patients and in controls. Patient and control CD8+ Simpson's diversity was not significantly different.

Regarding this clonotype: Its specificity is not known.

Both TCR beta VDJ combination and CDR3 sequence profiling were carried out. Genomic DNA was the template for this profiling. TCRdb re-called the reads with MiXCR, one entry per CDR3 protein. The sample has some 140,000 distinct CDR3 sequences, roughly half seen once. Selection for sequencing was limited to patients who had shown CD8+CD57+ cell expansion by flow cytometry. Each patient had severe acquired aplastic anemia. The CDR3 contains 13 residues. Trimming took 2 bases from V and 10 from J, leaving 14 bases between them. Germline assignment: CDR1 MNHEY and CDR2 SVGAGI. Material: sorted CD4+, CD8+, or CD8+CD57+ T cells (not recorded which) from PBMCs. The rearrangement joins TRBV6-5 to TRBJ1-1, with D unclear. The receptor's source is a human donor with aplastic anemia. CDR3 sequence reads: CASSYDGTVGAFF. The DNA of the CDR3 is TGTGCCAGCAGTTACGACGGAACGGTGGGAGCTTTCTTT.